The sequence of this T cell receptor (beta chain) was determined in a study of tumor and adjacent non-tumor tissue in lung cancer. Study information: There were 12 adenocarcinoma, a couple of squamous cell carcinoma and 1 small cell lung cancer cases. Findings and caveats of the study: Higher tumor TCR diversity was associated with shorter survival.

The library came from three nested PCR rounds adapted from ARM-PCR protocols. TCRdb fed the multiplex PCR reads into MiXCR, producing one record per CDR3 protein. The table has around 75,000 distinct CDR3 sequences, about two thirds seen once; the top ten hold about 30%. Germline V gene sequence: CDR1 MDHEN, CDR2 SYDVKM. The CDR3 consists of 14 residues. On this clonotype: What it recognizes is unknown. Given a much more abundant clone one base away, this may be a read error.

No cell sorting was done before RNA was extracted from the tissue. Distant lung tissue was collected more than 3 cm away from the tumor edge. This TCR came from a woman aged 45 to 65 with non-small cell lung cancer. V and J are TRBV28 and TRBJ2-2; either TRBD1 or TRBD2 may fit D (5 bases each). Sample: distant non-tumor lung tissue. The CDR3 spells CVSKTGTYTGELFF. Here the CDR3 DNA reads TGTGTCAGCAAAACGGGGACCTACACCGGGGAGCTGTTTTTT.